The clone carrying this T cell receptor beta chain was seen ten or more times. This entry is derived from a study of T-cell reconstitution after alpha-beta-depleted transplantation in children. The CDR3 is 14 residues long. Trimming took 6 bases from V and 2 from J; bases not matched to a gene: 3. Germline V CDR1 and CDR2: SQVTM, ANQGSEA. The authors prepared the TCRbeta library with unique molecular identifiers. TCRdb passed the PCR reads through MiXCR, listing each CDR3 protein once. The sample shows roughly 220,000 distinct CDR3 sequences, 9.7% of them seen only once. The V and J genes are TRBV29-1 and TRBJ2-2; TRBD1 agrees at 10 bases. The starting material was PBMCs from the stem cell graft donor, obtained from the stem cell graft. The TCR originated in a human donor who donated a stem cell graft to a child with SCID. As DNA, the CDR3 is TGCAGCGTAGACAGGGGGCGAAACACCGGGGAGCTGTTTTTT. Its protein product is CSVDRGRNTGELFF.